A selection of T cell receptor beta chains follows, all from one sample in a study of control samples from healthy donors and cancer patients. Sequencing was performed with immunoSEQ multiplex PCR; in TCRdb, only in-frame clones are kept and a portion is missing. In the table there are 70,000 to 90,000 clones, about 93% of which are singletons. Sequencing was performed on blood. The receptors originated from a woman in her 40s in good health. Both conserved end residues are part of each CDR3. The D gene is left open where the match is weak. The size of a clone is reported for some rows only, either as once, few or many, or as a class for expanded clones.

j_gene	d_gene	v_gene	abundance	CDR3aa	CDR3nt
TRBJ1-2	TRBD1	TRBV27	-	CASSLTGDGYTF	TGTGCCAGCAGTTTGACAGGGGATGGCTACACCTTC
TRBJ1-4	-	TRBV2	-	CASSEADELFF	TGTGCCAGCAGTGAAGCAGACGAACTGTTTTTT
TRBJ2-7	-	TRBV7-6	-	CASSLAGGGGGEQYF	TGTGCCAGCAGCTTAGCGGGAGGGGGAGGTGGAGAGCAGTACTTC
TRBJ2-2	-	TRBV5-1	-	CASSVLPGNTGELFF	TGCGCCAGCAGTGTTCTTCCAGGAAATACCGGGGAGCTGTTTTTT
TRBJ1-3	TRBD1	TRBV4-1	-	CASSLTGAHSGNTIYF	TGCGCCAGCAGCCTGACAGGGGCCCACTCTGGAAACACCATATATTTT
TRBJ1-2	-	TRBV28	-	CASSPQALRSYGYTF	TGTGCCAGCAGTCCACAAGCACTCAGATCCTATGGCTACACCTTC
TRBJ2-7	-	TRBV5-5	-	CASSASGAGYYEQYF	TGTGCCAGCAGCGCATCCGGGGCCGGGTACTACGAGCAGTACTTC
TRBJ1-1	TRBD1	TRBV28	-	CASRMRGHTEAFF	TGTGCCAGCAGAATGAGGGGGCACACTGAAGCTTTCTTT
TRBJ1-2	TRBD1	TRBV4-1	-	CASSPPRDRALSNYGYTF	TGCGCCAGCAGCCCGCCCCGGGACAGGGCCCTTTCTAACTATGGCTACACCTTC
TRBJ1-6	TRBD1	TRBV4-3	once	CASSQEVPGQGHSPLHF	TGCGCCAGCAGCCAAGAAGTACCGGGACAGGGTCATTCACCCCTCCACTTT
TRBJ2-3	TRBD2	TRBV28	-	CASNSGRGGHTDTQYF	TGTGCCAGCAATTCCGGTCGGGGGGGGCACACAGATACGCAGTATTTT
TRBJ1-2	-	TRBV12-3/TRBV12-4	-	CASSPSYLARYTF	TGTGCCAGCAGTCCTTCGTATTTGGCTCGCTACACCTTC
TRBJ2-7	TRBD2	TRBV6-5	-	CASSRTSGISYEQYF	TGTGCCAGCAGTCGGACTAGCGGGATCTCCTACGAGCAGTACTTC
TRBJ1-1	-	TRBV14	once	CASSQERDIYTEAFF	TGTGCCAGCAGCCAAGAAAGGGACATATACACTGAAGCTTTCTTT
TRBJ2-3	-	TRBV15	-	CATSSPSERTQYF	TGTGCCACCAGCAGCCCTAGTGAGAGGACGCAGTATTTT
TRBJ2-7	TRBD2	TRBV9	-	CASSVFSGANEQYF	TGTGCCAGCAGCGTATTTAGCGGGGCGAACGAGCAGTACTTC
TRBJ2-2	-	TRBV29-1	-	CSVEGRLNTGELFF	TGCAGCGTGGAGGGACGGCTTAACACCGGGGAGCTGTTTTTT
TRBJ1-6	-	TRBV7-8	-	CASSLAVGGTPDYNSPLHF	TGTGCCAGCAGCTTAGCAGTGGGGGGGACACCAGACTATAATTCACCCCTCCACTTT
TRBJ2-1	TRBD2	TRBV19	-	CASSKGLAGGFRNEQFF	TGTGCCAGTAGTAAAGGACTAGCGGGAGGGTTCCGCAATGAGCAGTTCTTC
TRBJ1-3	-	TRBV5-1	-	CASSLNSNSGNTIYF	TGCGCCAGCAGCTTAAACAGCAACTCTGGAAACACCATATATTTT
TRBJ2-1	-	TRBV19	-	CASSIGVADHNEQFF	TGTGCCAGTAGTATAGGAGTAGCGGATCACAATGAGCAGTTCTTC
TRBJ2-1	-	TRBV4-1	-	CASSQDRGQEQFF	TGCGCCAGCAGCCAAGATCGGGGACAAGAGCAGTTCTTC
TRBJ2-1	-	TRBV18	-	CASSPPSSYNEQFF	TGTGCCAGCTCACCGCCTAGTTCCTACAATGAGCAGTTCTTC
TRBJ1-2	-	TRBV27	once	CASSLGPRPLYGYTF	TGTGCCAGCAGTTTAGGTCCGCGGCCCCTCTATGGCTACACCTTC
TRBJ1-5	-	TRBV10-3	-	CAISELDKGRNQPQHF	TGTGCCATCAGTGAGCTCGACAAGGGGCGCAATCAGCCCCAGCATTTT
TRBJ2-3	-	TRBV7-2	few	CASSNPLGAGTDTQYF	TGTGCCAGCAGCAACCCGTTAGGGGCGGGCACAGATACGCAGTATTTT
TRBJ2-7	-	TRBV13	-	CASSVTGIYEQYF	TGTGCCAGCAGCGTTACAGGGATCTACGAGCAGTACTTC
TRBJ1-2	TRBD1	TRBV11-2	-	CASSSLTGDYGYTF	TGTGCCAGCAGCTCTTTGACAGGGGACTATGGCTACACCTTC
TRBJ2-7	TRBD2	TRBV13	once	CASSLVASGSYEQYF	TGTGCCAGCAGCTTAGTGGCTAGCGGCTCCTACGAGCAGTACTTC
TRBJ1-2	TRBD1	TRBV5-6	-	CASSPTTGFNYGYTF	TGTGCCAGCAGCCCTACGACAGGGTTTAACTATGGCTACACCTTC
TRBJ1-3	-	TRBV5-1	-	CASSIWGLNGNTIYF	TGCGCCAGCAGTATCTGGGGGCTAAATGGAAACACCATATATTTT
TRBJ2-7	-	TRBV28	-	CASSRSIAYEQYF	TGTGCCAGCAGTCGTAGTATAGCCTACGAGCAGTACTTC
TRBJ1-4	-	TRBV2	-	CASSEGGSGNEKLFF	TGTGCCAGCAGTGAAGGAGGCAGCGGTAATGAAAAACTGTTTTTT
TRBJ2-1	-	TRBV6-5	-	CASSYRAPYNEQFF	TGTGCCAGCAGTTACAGGGCTCCGTACAATGAGCAGTTCTTC
TRBJ2-5	-	TRBV6-5	once	CASRKEETQYF	TGTGCCAGCAGAAAGGAGGAGACCCAGTACTTC
TRBJ1-2	TRBD1	TRBV5-1	once	CASSSPGQHSYGYTF	TGCGCCAGCAGCTCCCCGGGACAGCATTCCTATGGCTACACCTTC
TRBJ2-3	-	TRBV6-2/TRBV6-3	-	CASSYLGARDDTQYF	TGTGCCAGCAGTTACCTGGGGGCCCGGGATGATACGCAGTATTTT